This T cell receptor (beta chain) was recovered during a study of fetal regulatory T cell absence and autoimmunity. Across the whole study: The IPEX patients lacked clinical diabetes but had exocrine pancreas autoimmunity.

To note about this clone: Antigen: not known.

Whole-study findings and limits: Broadly similar TRB gene family usage was seen in pancreas and cord blood.

Sequencing used immunoSEQ multiplex PCR; TCRdb keeps in-frame clones, though not all of them. The sample lists about 50,000 clones; roughly 80% were seen once. This receptor was identified in a newborn boy with IPEX syndrome. Material for sequencing was cord blood.

CDR3 loop: CASSYSGGDYEQYF. The DNA for the CDR3 is TGTGCCAGCAGTTATTCAGGGGGGGACTACGAGCAGTACTTC. This chain joins TRBV6-5 and TRBJ2-5; D may match TRBD1 or TRBD2 (7 bases each). The DNA end is a closer match to TRBJ2-7, so the J assignment may be wrong. The germline V gene encodes CDR1 MNHEY and CDR2 SVGAGI. The length of the CDR3 is 14 residues.